This T cell receptor (beta chain) stems from a study of blood T cells in healthy people across ages. PCR was performed a second time for roughly 7 to 11 cycles using a sample-barcoded 5' primer and a J-beta primer mix. TCRdb reprocessed the 5' RACE reads with MiXCR, giving one entry per CDR3 protein. The sample yields roughly 860,000 distinct CDR3 sequences, about 62% seen once. Germline values: CDR1 MNHEY, CDR2 SVGAGI. The junction had 13 bases not matched to a gene; V was cut back by 2 bases and J by 0 bases. The CDR3 contains 20 residues. This sequence originates from a man aged 25 to 40 in good health. Sequenced: blood. This sequence joins TRBV6-5 and TRBJ1-5; TRBD1 aligns across 10 bases. CDR3 protein: CASSYHRTGQGPHSNQPQHF. The CDR3 coding sequence is TGTGCCAGCAGTTACCATCGAACGGGACAGGGGCCTCATAGCAATCAGCCCCAGCATTTT.